This is a list of T cell receptor beta chains from one sample in a study of long-term antiretroviral therapy in people with HIV. Generated by immunoSEQ multiplex PCR, the TCRdb table keeps only in-frame clones and is missing some. The sample shows 10,000 to 15,000 clones, about 88% of them seen only once. The input for sequencing was unsorted PBMCs, taken 2.1 years after starting antiretroviral therapy. The receptor source for this set is a woman between 35 and 50 years old with HIV. Both conserved end residues are part of each CDR3. Each record gives: V gene, J gene, clone size, D gene, CDR3 DNA, CDR3 protein. D genes are given only for firm matches. Clone size is stated in some rows and not others, as once, few, many or a class when expanded.

V gene: TRBV5-5; J gene: TRBJ1-2; clone size: NA; D gene: NA; CDR3 DNA: TGTGCCAGCAGCTTGGAATATGGCTACACCTTC; CDR3 protein: CASSLEYGYTF
V gene: TRBV6-1; J gene: TRBJ2-7; clone size: NA; D gene: NA; CDR3 DNA: TGTGCCAGCAGCTCATGGGCCCAAGTCTCCTACGAGCAGTACTTC; CDR3 protein: CASSSWAQVSYEQYF
V gene: TRBV5-6; J gene: TRBJ2-5; clone size: NA; D gene: TRBD1; CDR3 DNA: TGTGCCAGCAGCCGCGGACAGGGGGCTCGGGAGACCCAGTACTTC; CDR3 protein: CASSRGQGARETQYF
V gene: TRBV7-8; J gene: TRBJ1-4; clone size: NA; D gene: TRBD1; CDR3 DNA: TGTGCCAGCAGCTTGCCGGGACAGATAAATGAAAAACTGTTTTTT; CDR3 protein: CASSLPGQINEKLFF
V gene: TRBV5-1; J gene: TRBJ1-5; clone size: NA; D gene: TRBD1; CDR3 DNA: TGCGCCAGCAGCTTGAGCACAGGGGGGGGTCAGCCCCAGCATTTT; CDR3 protein: CASSLSTGGGQPQHF
V gene: TRBV5-1; J gene: TRBJ2-3; clone size: NA; D gene: TRBD2; CDR3 DNA: TGCGCCAGCAGCTTGGACGGGGGGGCCCTCACAGATACGCAGTATTTT; CDR3 protein: CASSLDGGALTDTQYF
V gene: TRBV18; J gene: TRBJ1-1; clone size: few; D gene: NA; CDR3 DNA: TGTGCCAGCTCACCGACCGATATGAACACTGAAGCTTTCTTT; CDR3 protein: CASSPTDMNTEAFF
V gene: TRBV7-8; J gene: TRBJ1-3; clone size: NA; D gene: NA; CDR3 DNA: TGTGCCAGCAGCAAAGAAATCAACCTTGGAAACACCATATATTTT; CDR3 protein: CASSKEINLGNTIYF
V gene: TRBV7-9; J gene: TRBJ1-4; clone size: NA; D gene: NA; CDR3 DNA: TGTGCCAGCAGCTTGGGTGGTTATCCATCAACTAATGAAAAACTGTTTTTT; CDR3 protein: CASSLGGYPSTNEKLFF
V gene: TRBV7-9; J gene: TRBJ1-4; clone size: NA; D gene: NA; CDR3 DNA: TGTGCCAGCAGCCCGGGCGGGAAACTGTTTTTT; CDR3 protein: CASSPGGKLFF
V gene: TRBV5-6; J gene: TRBJ1-1; clone size: NA; D gene: TRBD1; CDR3 DNA: TGTGCCAGCAGCTATTCGGGACAGGGGACCACTGAAGCTTTCTTT; CDR3 protein: CASSYSGQGTTEAFF
V gene: TRBV5-1; J gene: TRBJ2-3; clone size: NA; D gene: NA; CDR3 DNA: TGCGCCAGCAGCTCGACCCGATCCACAGATACGCAGTATTTT; CDR3 protein: CASSSTRSTDTQYF
V gene: TRBV28; J gene: TRBJ1-2; clone size: NA; D gene: NA; CDR3 DNA: TGTGCCAGCACCCTCTCCCGGACCGGCGGGGGCTACACCTTC; CDR3 protein: CASTLSRTGGGYTF